Each of the 24 T cell receptor beta chains below was sequenced from the same sample in a study of T cells in Graves' hyperthyroidism and ophthalmopathy. Authors of the study amplified TCR beta CDR3 regions from RNA transcripts. The TCR CDR3 first-round RT-PCR relied on the HTBI primer set. From the multiplex PCR reads, TCRdb called clonotypes with MiXCR, one entry per CDR3 protein. The repertoire includes about 400,000 distinct CDR3 sequences, 14% to 15% of them detected once, and 30% to 35% sits in the top ten. Sequenced material: blood. The receptors stem from a woman aged 25 to 39 with Graves' hyperthyroidism.

The chain has TRBV7-3 and TRBJ1-3, with a weak D call TRBD1 (5 bases). Germline V gene lookup returns CDR1 SGHTA and CDR2 FQGTGA. CDR3 length equals 14 residues. With 0 bases removed from V and 2 bases from J, the gap between germline ends came to 5 bases. The CDR3 sequence is CASSLTGPGNTIYF. The CDR3 DNA is TGTGCCAGCAGCTTAACGGGGCCTGGAAACACCATATATTTT. The full variable domain, with the rest looked up from reference TRBV7-3 and TRBJ1-3, is GAGVSQTPSNKVTEKGKYVELRCDPISGHTALYWYRQSLGQGPEFLIYFQGTGAADDSGLPNDRFFAVRPEGSVSTLKIQRTERGDSAVYLCASSLTGPGNTIYFGEGSWLTVV.

J is TRBJ2-7 and V is TRBV5-1; tentative D call: TRBD2 (5 bases). CDR3 length: 15 amino acids. Germline values: CDR1 SGHRS, CDR2 YFSETQ. Trimming stripped 0 bases from V and 2 bases from J, with 12 bases between. CDR3 DNA sequence: TGCGCCAGCAGCTTGGAGCAGGACTTTACCTACGAGCAGTACTTC. It translates to CASSLEQDFTYEQYF.

This clonotype was counted a few times. V usage is TRBV4-1 and J usage is TRBJ2-3; tentatively, D is TRBD1 (6 bases). Trimming left V 2 bases short and J 3 bases short, with 18 bases between. Germline CDR1 MGHRA, CDR2 YSYEKL. The CDR3 extends over 17 amino acids. DNA for the CDR3: TGCGCCAGCAGCCAACCCCCGTTCAGGGGAAGGACAGATACGCAGTATTTT. It codes for CASSQPPFRGRTDTQYF.

This clonotype was seen ten or more times. The rearrangement uses TRBV6-1 and TRBJ2-1, with a possible D match to TRBD2 (5 bases). This CDR3 region has 14 residues. Germline V lookup: CDR1 MNHNS, CDR2 SASEGT. V was pared by 7 bases and J by 0 bases, with 10 bases between. CDR3 DNA: TGTGCCAGCACTCGGGGAAGCTCCTACAATGAGCAGTTCTTC. Its protein is CASTRGSSYNEQFF.

Many counts were recorded for this clonotype. CDR3 in DNA: TGTGCCAGCAGTCTTTACGGGGGAGATACGCAGTATTTT. This translates into CASSLYGGDTQYF. V is TRBV2 and J is TRBJ2-3; D is perhaps TRBD2 (6 bases). This CDR3 has 13 amino acids. Germline-derived CDR1 and CDR2 are SNHLY and FYNNEI. V was trimmed by 5 bases and J by 5 bases, leaving 11 bases between them.

This clonotype was recorded many times. This chain uses TRBV18 with TRBJ1-1; D gene unclear. V shed 5 bases and J shed 1 base, with 26 bases lying between them. Looked up from germline, CDR1 is KGHSH and CDR2 is LQKENI. The CDR3 sequence is 19 residues long. CDR3: CASSALKTLPLNKNTEAFF. The CDR3 DNA reads as TGTGCCAGCTCAGCACTTAAGACTCTCCCCCTAAATAAGAACACTGAAGCTTTCTTT.

CDR3: CASSRRPIAETQYF. CDR3 nucleotides: TGTGCCAGCAGCCGGCGCCCGATAGCGGAGACCCAGTACTTC. The V call is TRBV7-6, the J call TRBJ2-5, with TRBD2 as a possible D gene (5 bases). Germline CDR1 is SGHVS and CDR2 is FNYEAQ. V gave up 5 bases and J gave up 5 bases, with 15 bases separating them. The CDR3 runs to 14 residues.

This clonotype turned up a few times. CDR3: CATSDSLAGETGELFF. The CDR3, as DNA: TGTGCCACCAGTGATTCACTAGCGGGAGAGACCGGGGAGCTGTTTTTT. The rearrangement links TRBV24-1 to TRBJ2-2, with 11 bases fitting TRBD2. Germline V gene data show CDR1 as KGHDR and CDR2 as SFDVKD. This CDR3 contains 16 residues. V was pared by 2 bases and J by 5 bases, with 3 bases of the junction left unmatched.

The CDR3 spells CASSTGFETQYF. CDR3 in DNA: TGTGCCAGCTCAACCGGGTTCGAGACCCAGTACTTC. The chain has TRBV7-9 and TRBJ2-5; no clear D. With 8 bases removed from V and 5 bases from J, the gap between germline ends came to 12 bases. Germline lookup yields CDR1 SEHNR and CDR2 FQNEAQ (reference sequence). CDR3 size: 12 residues.

This clonotype was observed many times. The chain has TRBV7-9 and TRBJ2-5; D assignment may be TRBD1 or TRBD2 (5 bases each). The CDR3 length is 18 residues. The germline V gene has CDR1 SEHNR and CDR2 FQNEAQ (reference sequence). The ends were cut back, 1 base at V and 1 base at J, with 19 bases in the middle. CDR3 nucleotides: TGTGCCAGCAGCTTAGATTTCTGGGGGAGAAGAATCCAAGAGACCCAGTACTTC. Protein sequence: CASSLDFWGRRIQETQYF.

About this clonotype: This clone may be a read error of a much larger clone one base away. This sequence joins TRBV2 and TRBJ1-5; maybe TRBD1 (6 bases). The CDR3 length is 15 residues. The germline V gene has CDR1 SNHLY and CDR2 FYNNEI. This CDR3 is CASSNRENGNRPQHF. The CDR3 DNA reads TGTGCCAGCAGTAACAGGGAGAATGGCAATCGGCCCCAGCATTTT.

Ten or more counts support this clonotype. V usage is TRBV29-1 and J usage is TRBJ1-6, with D maybe TRBD1 (5 bases). This CDR3 has 13 residues. V was trimmed by 7 bases and J by 7 bases, leaving 14 bases between them. Germline-derived CDR1 and CDR2 are SQVTM and ANQGSEA. The CDR3 here is CSAKTASNSPLHF. CDR3 DNA sequence: TGCAGCGCTAAGACAGCCTCGAATTCACCCCTCCACTTT.

This clonotype was picked up many times. V and J are TRBV28 and TRBJ1-5, with unresolved D. There are 15 residues in the CDR3. CDR1 and CDR2 (germline): MDHEN, SYDVKM. V was shortened by 6 bases and J by 6 bases, with 18 bases between the two germline ends. CDR3 residues: CASRLNTGLGQPQHF. In DNA, the CDR3 is TGTGCCAGCAGATTGAATACGGGGTTGGGTCAGCCCCAGCATTTT.

The chain is built from TRBV5-1 and TRBJ2-1; 11 nucleotides align to TRBD2. Germline loops: CDR1 SGHRS, CDR2 YFSETQ. This CDR3 has 15 residues. V was pared by 2 bases and J by 6 bases, with 4 bases of the junction left unmatched. This CDR3 reads CASSFTSGSANEQFF. The CDR3 coding sequence is TGCGCCAGCAGCTTTACTAGCGGGAGTGCCAATGAGCAGTTCTTC. The full variable domain, its missing parts supplied by reference TRBV5-1 and TRBJ2-1, is KAGVTQTPRYLIKTRGQQVTLSCSPISGHRSVSWYQQTPGQGLQFLFEYFSETQRNKGNFPGRFSGRQFSNSRSEMNVSTLELGDSALYLCASSFTSGSANEQFFGPGTRLTVL.

The rearrangement joins TRBV20-1 to TRBJ2-5, with unresolved D. CDR1 and CDR2 from the germline V gene are DFQATT and SNEGSKA (reference sequence). The V and J ends lost 1 base and 0 bases respectively, with 12 bases between them. This CDR3 spans 15 amino acids. The DNA of the CDR3 is TGCAGTGCTAGAGCGGGCCGAGCGTACCAAGAGACCCAGTACTTC. Its translation is CSARAGRAYQETQYF.

The sample holds a few counts of this clonotype. The rearrangement links TRBV19 to TRBJ2-3; 7 bases line up with TRBD1. The CDR3 has 14 amino acids. Losses at the gene ends were 7 bases for V and 1 base for J; bases not matched to a gene: 5. Germline CDR1 LNHDA, CDR2 SQIVND (reference sequence). The CDR3 sequence is CASKTGAGTDTQYF. CDR3 coding DNA: TGTGCCAGTAAAACAGGGGCGGGCACAGATACGCAGTATTTT.

This clonotype was seen many times. CDR3 sequence reads: CASSESRMSGRADTEAFF. CDR3 sequence (DNA): TGCGCCAGCAGTGAGTCGCGAATGTCGGGCAGGGCGGACACTGAAGCTTTCTTT. The V gene is TRBV10-1, the J gene TRBJ1-1, with TRBD1 as a possible D gene (5 bases). The germline V and J ends were trimmed by 0 bases and 3 bases, with 20 bases remaining between them. Germline V CDR1 and CDR2: WNHNN, SYGVQD (reference sequence). This CDR3 is built from 18 residues.

This clonotype was observed many times. This rearrangement joins TRBV5-1 to TRBJ2-3; 7 nucleotides match TRBD2. Germline V gene data show CDR1 as SGHRS and CDR2 as YFSETQ. The CDR3 length is 16 residues. V lost 4 bases, J lost 0 bases, and 8 bases stayed unmatched. The CDR3 region is CASSGEAGTSTDTQYF. CDR3 nucleotide sequence: TGCGCCAGCAGCGGAGAAGCGGGGACTAGCACAGATACGCAGTATTTT.

This clonotype was seen only a few times. This rearrangement joins TRBV27 to TRBJ2-2; D is possibly TRBD1 or TRBD2 (6 bases each). Germline V CDR1 and CDR2: MNHEY, SMNVEV (reference sequence). CDR3 length: 13 residues. Trimming removed 7 bases at V and 6 bases at J, with 12 bases between. The CDR3 region has the DNA TGTGCCAGCAAATGGAGGGGGGCCGGGGAGCTGTTTTTT. This sequence encodes CASKWRGAGELFF.

This clonotype was detected only a few times. This rearrangement joins TRBV28 to TRBJ1-5; D is unclear. This CDR3 is 16 amino acids long. Trimming left V 1 base short and J 7 bases short, with 17 bases between. CDR1 is MDHEN, CDR2 SYDVKM, per germline. CDR3 nucleotides: TGTGCCAGCAGTTTATTGGACCGGGCCGCGGGGCAGCCCCAGCATTTT. The encoded protein is CASSLLDRAAGQPQHF. Complete variable domain (other parts from reference TRBV28 and TRBJ1-5): DVKVTQSSRYLVKRTGEKVFLECVQDMDHENMFWYRQDPGLGLRLIYFSYDVKMKEKGDIPEGYSVSREKKERFSLILESASTNQTSMYLCASSLLDRAAGQPQHFGDGTRLSIL.

Ten or more counts support this clonotype. The DNA for the CDR3 is TGCAGTGCAACCGGGACAGGGGGCTATGGCTACACCTTC. This sequence encodes CSATGTGGYGYTF. The chain links TRBV20-1 to TRBJ1-2; TRBD1 matches 11 bases. The junction had 4 bases not matched to a gene; V was cut back by 6 bases and J by 4 bases. Germline CDR1 DFQATT, CDR2 SNEGSKA (reference sequence). The CDR3 runs 13 residues.

The sample holds many counts of this clonotype. The rearrangement uses TRBV18 and TRBJ1-1, with TRBD1 matching over 9 bases. The CDR3 is 14 residues long. V lost 3 bases, J lost 11 bases, and 10 bases stayed unmatched. In germline, CDR1 is KGHSH, CDR2 LQKENI. CDR3 region: CASSPGQGGNMAFF. The DNA of the CDR3 is TGTGCCAGCTCACCGGGACAGGGAGGGAATATGGCTTTCTTT.

This clonotype was detected only a few times. This rearrangement joins TRBV20-1 to TRBJ2-3, with 8 bases fitting TRBD2. Germline lookup yields CDR1 DFQATT and CDR2 SNEGSKA (reference sequence). V dropped 3 bases and J dropped 4; count of bases not matched to a gene: 3. The CDR3 runs to 13 residues. CDR3 coding DNA: TGCAGTGCTAGCGGGAGGGCTTCAGATACGCAGTATTTT. Encoded protein: CSASGRASDTQYF.

The V call is TRBV10-1, the J call TRBJ2-7; D tentatively reads TRBD1 or TRBD2 (6 bases each). The CDR3 consists of 15 residues. Germline lookup yields CDR1 WNHNN and CDR2 SYGVQD (reference sequence). Trimming pared 3 bases from V and 5 bases from J, leaving 17 bases between. CDR3 in amino acids: CASSDGPGALDEQYF. Here the CDR3 DNA reads TGCGCCAGCAGTGATGGGCCGGGGGCCCTCGACGAGCAGTACTTC.